This T cell receptor (beta chain) was sequenced for a study of cytomegalovirus exposure and HLA in healthy donors. Study findings and constraints: Across donors, most TCRs were seen rarely, yet some public ones were widespread.

Germline V gene sequence: CDR1 SQVTM, CDR2 ANQGSEA. The CDR3 has 14 amino acids. V was shortened by 7 bases and J by 2 bases, with 16 bases between the two germline ends. A multiplex PCR was run with 60 Vbeta primers and 13 Jbeta primers. TCRdb keeps only in-frame clones here, not all; method: immunoSEQ multiplex PCR. In total, the table holds about 38,000 clones. Concerning this clone itself: Its specificity is unknown.

V and J are TRBV29-1 and TRBJ2-3; D perhaps matches TRBD2 (6 bases). This receptor was obtained from a man in his forties in good health and CMV-seropositive. Sequencing was done on a sample of PBMCs. The CDR3 loop is CSAKVIAVTDTQYF. Written as DNA, the CDR3 is TGCAGCGCTAAAGTGATAGCGGTCACAGATACGCAGTATTTT.